One sample yielded the 29 T cell receptor beta chains listed below, sequenced in a study of blood T cell repertoires in COVID-19. The protocol was immunoSEQ multiplex PCR, while the TCRdb copy is restricted to in-frame clones and leaves out a portion. Counted here are fewer than 25,000 clones, less than 95% occurring once; the ten biggest clones make up 3.5% to 5%. Sample: peripheral blood. The receptor source for this set is a human donor in a cohort sampled during active COVID-19.

V gene TRBV5-6 combines with J gene TRBJ1-2; D might be TRBD1 (5 bases). The CDR3 contains 10 residues. Germline values: CDR1 SGHDT, CDR2 YYEEEE. The V end lost 4 bases, the J end lost 7 bases, and 5 bases lay between the germline ends. The CDR3 nucleotides read TGTGCCAGCAGCGGGGCTGGCTACACCTTC. It codes for CASSGAGYTF.

The rearrangement uses TRBV6-4 and TRBJ1-3; TRBD1 matches at 8 bases. V was clipped by 5 bases and J by 4 bases; unmatched bases: 7. The CDR3 sequence is 15 residues long. Germline loops: CDR1 MRHNA, CDR2 SNTAGT. The CDR3: CASSPNAGGGNTIYF. In DNA form, the CDR3 reads TGTGCCAGCAGTCCAAACGCAGGGGGCGGAAACACCATATATTTT.

V is TRBV5-5 and J is TRBJ2-7; the match to TRBD1 covers 10 bases. The CDR3 is made up of 15 amino acids. V lost 1 base, J lost 3 bases, and 4 bases stayed unmatched. Germline CDR1 and CDR2: SGHKS and YYEKEE (reference sequence). In nucleotides, the CDR3 is TGTGCCAGCAGCTTGAGACGGGACAGGGGCTACGAGCAGTACTTC. Its protein product is CASSLRRDRGYEQYF.

The J gene is TRBJ1-2, the V gene TRBV10-3; TRBD1 agrees at 7 bases. Germline V lookup: CDR1 ENHRY, CDR2 SYGVKD. This CDR3 is built from 16 residues. The junction had 8 bases not matched to a gene; V was cut back by 3 bases and J by 1 base. The CDR3 nucleotides read TGTGCCATCAGTGACCAGGGACAGAACCTTAACTATGGCTACACCTTC. Translating it yields CAISDQGQNLNYGYTF.

The chain couples TRBV2 to TRBJ1-5, with D tentatively TRBD1 (5 bases). The germline V and J ends were trimmed by 6 bases and 0 bases, with 6 bases remaining between them. CDR3 size: 13 residues. Germline loops: CDR1 SNHLY, CDR2 FYNNEI. CDR3 bases: TGTGCCAGCAGGGGGGGTAGCAATCAGCCCCAGCATTTT. Its protein is CASRGGSNQPQHF.

The V and J genes are TRBV6-2 or TRBV6-3 and TRBJ2-7; the D gene is possibly TRBD2 (6 bases). This CDR3 is built from 18 residues. V was cut by 2 bases and J by 1 base, with 21 bases left in between. CDR1 is MNHEY and CDR2 is SVGEGT in the germline V gene. The CDR3 spells CASSYEEGSGSISYEQYV. The CDR3 nucleotides read TGTGCCAGCAGTTACGAGGAGGGGTCAGGATCAATTTCCTACGAGCAGTACGTC.

The rearrangement uses TRBV9 and TRBJ1-6; no clear D. Trimming took 5 bases from V and 3 from J, leaving 12 bases between them. Germline V gives CDR1 SGDLS, CDR2 YYNGEE. CDR3 size: 15 residues. The CDR3 reads CASSSGDGYNSPLHF. The DNA of the CDR3 is TGTGCCAGCAGTTCCGGGGATGGCTATAATTCACCCCTCCACTTT.

This clone has only one observation. The chain joins TRBV6-5 to TRBJ1-1, with TRBD1 identical over 11 bases. Germline trimming cut 2 bases from V and 10 bases from J; bases unmatched to any gene: 6. The CDR3 runs 14 residues. The germline gives CDR1 MNHEY, CDR2 SVGAGI. CDR3 sequence reads: CASSYTGQGAVAFF. As DNA, the CDR3 is TGTGCCAGCAGTTACACAGGACAGGGGGCGGTAGCTTTCTTT.

On this clone itself: In this CDR3 the conserved last residue, phenylalanine or tryptophan, is missing, so a read error is likely. The DNA is omitted, as the CDR3 cannot be located on it reliably, and the CDR3 follows TCRdb's listing. V usage is TRBV5-1 and J usage is TRBJ2-3; TRBD2 is the table's D call, not checked against the DNA. The CDR3 is 13 residues long, ends included. The V gene's germline CDR1 is SGHRS and CDR2 YFSETQ. CDR3 amino acids: CASSDGPGLAGEL.

The chain combines TRBV19 with TRBJ2-3; D is possibly TRBD2 (7 bases). Per germline, CDR1 LNHDA and CDR2 SQIVND (reference sequence). This CDR3 spans 14 amino acids. The V end lost 6 bases, the J end lost 2 bases, and 12 bases lay between the germline ends. The DNA of the CDR3 is TGTGCCAGTAGGCCCCGGGGGGCCACAGATACGCAGTATTTT. Its protein product is CASRPRGATDTQYF.

The chain carries TRBV19 and TRBJ1-1, with D hard to call. V lost 5 bases and J 4 bases, leaving 17 bases between the germline ends. The CDR3 has 15 residues. Germline lookup yields CDR1 LNHDA and CDR2 SQIVND (reference sequence). The CDR3 reads CASSLRPGLGTEAFF. The CDR3 DNA follows: TGTGCCAGTAGTTTGCGACCGGGGTTGGGCACTGAAGCTTTCTTT.

The chain employs TRBV3-1 (or the pseudogene TRBV3-2) and TRBJ2-2, with 12 bases lining up with TRBD2. The junction had 6 bases not matched to a gene; V was cut back by 4 bases and J by 6 bases. Germline assignment: CDR1 LGHDT and CDR2 YNNKEL (reference sequence). CDR3 length equals 16 residues. CDR3 loop: CASSPRGLAGAGELFF. The CDR3 DNA is TGTGCCAGCAGCCCCCGGGGACTAGCGGGCGCCGGGGAGCTGTTTTTT.

The rearrangement links TRBV2 to TRBJ2-3; D might be TRBD1 (6 bases). V was clipped by 6 bases and J by 2 bases, with 9 bases between them. Germline V CDR1 and CDR2: SNHLY, FYNNEI. The CDR3 covers 13 residues. The chain's CDR3 is CASRRDTTDTQYF. The CDR3 nucleotides are TGTGCCAGCAGGAGGGACACCACAGATACGCAGTATTTT. Full variable domain (remainder filled in from reference TRBV2 and TRBJ2-3): EPEVTQTPSHQVTQMGQEVILRCVPISNHLYFYWYRQILGQKVEFLVSFYNNEISEKSEIFDDQFSVERPDGSNFTLKIRSTKLEDSAMYFCASRRDTTDTQYFGPGTRLTVL.

This rearrangement joins TRBV5-1 to TRBJ2-3; TRBD2 aligns across 8 bases. This CDR3 region has 14 residues. Unmatched junction bases numbered 4, after V lost 4 bases and J lost 3 bases. Per germline, CDR1 SGHRS and CDR2 YFSETQ. DNA for the CDR3: TGCGCCAGCAGCGTCAGCGGGAGTACAGATACGCAGTATTTT. Protein product: CASSVSGSTDTQYF.

The count of this clone is one. The CDR3 bases are TGTGCCAGCAACGCTGAGGGGACTAGTAATGTTGAGCAGTTCTTC. As protein: CASNAEGTSNVEQFF. The chain combines TRBV27 with TRBJ2-1; 8 nucleotides match TRBD2. The length of the CDR3 is 15 residues. J lost 9 bases, V lost 7 bases, and 14 bases had no gene match. Germline loops: CDR1 MNHEY, CDR2 SMNVEV (reference sequence).

The V call is TRBV7-2, the J call TRBJ1-5, with D possibly being TRBD1 (6 bases). V was clipped by 1 base and J by 5 bases, with 21 bases between them. Per the germline V gene, CDR1 is SGHTA and CDR2 is FQGNSA. CDR3 length equals 18 residues. CDR3 in amino acids: CASSLDMRVQGRDQPQHF. In nucleotides, the CDR3 is TGTGCCAGCAGCTTAGATATGAGGGTACAGGGACGCGATCAGCCCCAGCATTTT.

The rearrangement joins TRBV15 to TRBJ1-6; D is possibly TRBD1 (5 bases). With 1 base removed from V and 7 bases from J, the gap between germline ends came to 8 bases. CDR3 length: 14 amino acids. CDR1 is LNHNV, CDR2 YYDKDF, per germline (reference sequence). Here the CDR3 reads CATSRAPGNSPLHF. The CDR3 DNA reads as TGTGCCACCAGCAGAGCCCCAGGGAATTCACCCCTCCACTTT.

Regarding this clone: A junction end diverges from the germline sequence, so it may reflect a read error. The V call is TRBV7-7, the J call TRBJ2-5, with D possibly being TRBD2 (6 bases). CDR3 size: 14 residues. Germline V CDR1 and CDR2: SSHAT, FNYEAQ (reference sequence). The CDR3 nucleotides read TGTGCTAGCAGCTGGGGCGGTCGGGGGGAGACCCAGTACTTC. This gives the protein CASSWGGRGETQYF. Full variable domain (remainder filled in from reference TRBV7-7 and TRBJ2-5): GAGVSQSPRYKVTKRGQDVTLRCDPISSHATLYWYQQALGQGPEFLTYFNYEAQPDKSGLPSDRFSAERPEGSISTLTIQRTEQRDSAMYRCASSWGGRGETQYFGPGTRLLVL.

The chain uses TRBV7-9 and TRBJ2-7; perhaps TRBD2 as D (6 bases). The CDR3 loop spans 16 amino acids. Germline CDR1 SEHNR, CDR2 FQNEAQ (reference sequence). V lost 7 bases to trimming and J lost 7 bases, with 26 bases between them. The CDR3 DNA sequence: TGTGCCAGCAACACAGAATCCGGGACTCTTTACGGGGAGCAGTACTTC. Encoded protein: CASNTESGTLYGEQYF.

The genes are TRBV2 and TRBJ1-6; perhaps TRBD1 as D (5 bases). CDR1 is SNHLY, CDR2 FYNNEI, per germline. Trimming stripped 8 bases from V and 6 bases from J, with 11 bases between. The CDR3 totals 13 residues. CDR3 region: CASFFGGNSPLHF. For the CDR3, the DNA is TGTGCCAGCTTTTTCGGGGGTAATTCACCCCTCCACTTT.

The chain is built from TRBV24-1 and TRBJ2-5; D unclear. The V end lost 2 bases, the J end lost 2 bases, and 8 bases lay between the germline ends. CDR1 and CDR2 from the germline V gene are KGHDR and SFDVKD. There are 14 residues in the CDR3. DNA of the CDR3: TGTGCCACCAGTGATTCAGGTTATCAAGAGACCCAGTACTTC. Encoded protein: CATSDSGYQETQYF.

The chain uses TRBV7-2 and TRBJ1-5; TRBD1 aligns across 7 bases. Germline V CDR1 and CDR2: SGHTA, FQGNSA. With 1 base clipped from V and 3 bases from J, the junction kept 3 bases outside the gene matches. CDR3 length equals 15 residues. The CDR3 sequence is CASSLGGTDNQPQHF. CDR3 bases: TGTGCCAGCAGCTTAGGAGGGACAGACAATCAGCCCCAGCATTTT.

The J gene is TRBJ2-1, the V gene TRBV7-9; 11 bases fit TRBD2. The germline gives CDR1 SEHNR, CDR2 FQNEAQ (reference sequence). J lost 5 bases, V lost 5 bases, and 14 bases had no gene match. CDR3 length: 18 residues. The CDR3 spells CASSPHEGLAGGNNEQFF. CDR3 DNA: TGTGCCAGCAGCCCCCACGAGGGCCTAGCGGGAGGAAACAATGAGCAGTTCTTC.

The chain combines TRBV19 with TRBJ1-4; 7 bases are shared with TRBD1. V trimming: 5 bases; J trimming: 0 bases; junction bases outside the gene matches: 3. This CDR3 has 15 residues. CDR1 and CDR2 (germline): LNHDA, SQIVND (reference sequence). In DNA form, the CDR3 reads TGTGCCAGTAGTGGGACAGCTGCAACTAATGAAAAACTGTTTTTT. Protein product: CASSGTAATNEKLFF.

Notes on this clone: One junction end does not reproduce the germline sequence, and a read error may be involved. The V gene is TRBV28, the J gene TRBJ1-5; D unclear. Germline V lookup: CDR1 MDHEN, CDR2 SYDVKM. The CDR3 consists of 13 residues. In DNA form, the CDR3 reads TGTGCCAGCACTTTAATCGGGAGCCAGCCCCAGCATTTT. Its protein is CASTLIGSQPQHF.

The chain couples TRBV28 to TRBJ2-7; 7 bases agree with TRBD1. V was clipped by 4 bases and J by 2 bases; unmatched bases: 8. Germline loops: CDR1 MDHEN, CDR2 SYDVKM. The CDR3 totals 15 residues. The CDR3 protein is CASSSGTVVPYEQYF. The CDR3 region has the DNA TGTGCCAGCAGTTCCGGGACAGTAGTTCCCTACGAGCAGTACTTC.

This sequence joins TRBV5-6 and TRBJ2-5, with unresolved D. The CDR3 covers 13 residues. Trimming cost V 2 bases and J 0 bases, with 5 bases left between them. Germline CDR1 is SGHDT and CDR2 is YYEEEE. CDR3 sequence reads: CASSLRYQETQYF. CDR3 DNA: TGTGCCAGCAGCTTACGGTACCAAGAGACCCAGTACTTC.

This chain joins TRBV14 and TRBJ1-6; D perhaps matches TRBD1 (5 bases). This CDR3 contains 15 residues. Trimming stripped 1 base from V and 10 bases from J, with 14 bases between. Looked up from germline, CDR1 is SGHDN and CDR2 is FVKESK. In DNA, the CDR3 is TGTGCCAGCAGCCAAGGGATAGGGGCGGTCTCACCCCTCCACTTT. Translation gives CASSQGIGAVSPLHF.

This chain joins TRBV4-3 and TRBJ2-3, with a tentative D call TRBD2 (7 bases). CDR1 is LGHNA, CDR2 YSLEER, per germline. V lost 5 bases to trimming and J lost 4 bases, with 19 bases between them. The CDR3 extends over 16 amino acids. The CDR3 bases are TGCGCCAGCAGCTCTTACGGGGGGCATGGGGCAGATACGCAGTATTTT. Amino acids: CASSSYGGHGADTQYF.